This passage covers 3 T cell receptor beta chains from one sample sequenced in a study of T cell repertoires in cytomegalovirus infection. TCRdb called the reads again in MiXCR, with one record for every CDR3 protein. This table holds about 600,000 distinct CDR3 sequences, 24% found once. Material for sequencing was CD8+ T cells from PBMCs. All receptors derive from a human donor in good health (CMV status not recorded). Some clones in this sample may be carry-over from other donors' samples.

This clonotype was seen ten or more times. The V call is TRBV28, the J call TRBJ1-4; the D is unclear. V dropped 2 bases and J dropped 4 bases, with 8 bases sitting between them. Germline V gives CDR1 MDHEN, CDR2 SYDVKM. This CDR3 region has 14 residues. CDR3: CASSLTRINEKLFF. The CDR3 DNA reads TGTGCCAGCAGTTTAACACGGATTAATGAAAAACTGTTTTTT. The full variable domain, completed using reference TRBV28 and TRBJ1-4, is DVKVTQSSRYLVKRTGEKVFLECVQDMDHENMFWYRQDPGLGLRLIYFSYDVKMKEKGDIPEGYSVSREKKERFSLILESASTNQTSMYLCASSLTRINEKLFFGSGTQLSVL.

This rearrangement joins TRBV20-1 to TRBJ1-2; a possible D gene is TRBD1 (5 bases). From germline, CDR1 is DFQATT and CDR2 SNEGSKA (reference sequence). This CDR3 comprises 16 residues. V was clipped by 0 bases and J by 0 bases, with 14 bases between them. CDR3 region: CSARDRTRQPNYGYTF. In DNA form, the CDR3 reads TGCAGTGCTAGAGATAGAACGAGACAGCCTAACTATGGCTACACCTTC.

The gene calls are TRBV3-1 and TRBJ1-4, with TRBD1 as a possible D gene (6 bases). Germline V gene sequence: CDR1 LGHDT, CDR2 YNNKEL (reference sequence). The length of the CDR3 is 15 residues. V shed 0 bases and J shed 11 bases, with 16 bases lying between them. As DNA, the CDR3 is TGTGCCAGCAGCCAAGATCTCTTTAAGGGGGAGAAACTGTTTTTT. Amino acid sequence: CASSQDLFKGEKLFF.